This T cell receptor beta chain derives from a study of CD8+CD57+ T cells in acquired aplastic anemia. Patients chosen for sequencing had CD8+CD57+ cells that had expanded, as shown by flow cytometry. It was genomic DNA that served as the template for profiling TCR beta VDJ and CDR3. TCRdb processed the reads anew with MiXCR; each CDR3 protein has one entry. The sample lists some 180,000 distinct CDR3 sequences, roughly 60% occurring once. CDR1 SEHNR and CDR2 FQNEAQ come from the germline V gene (reference sequence). The CDR3 is 12 amino acids. Trimming cost V 5 bases and J 5 bases, with 9 bases left between them.

The clonotype originates from a human donor with aplastic anemia. This rearrangement joins TRBV7-9 to TRBJ1-1, with D possibly matching TRBD1 (6 bases). The specimen was sorted CD4+, CD8+, or CD8+CD57+ T cells (not recorded which) from PBMCs. The CDR3 region has the DNA TGTGCCAGCAGCCAAGGACAGACTGAAGCTTTCTTT. Translated, it gives CASSQGQTEAFF.